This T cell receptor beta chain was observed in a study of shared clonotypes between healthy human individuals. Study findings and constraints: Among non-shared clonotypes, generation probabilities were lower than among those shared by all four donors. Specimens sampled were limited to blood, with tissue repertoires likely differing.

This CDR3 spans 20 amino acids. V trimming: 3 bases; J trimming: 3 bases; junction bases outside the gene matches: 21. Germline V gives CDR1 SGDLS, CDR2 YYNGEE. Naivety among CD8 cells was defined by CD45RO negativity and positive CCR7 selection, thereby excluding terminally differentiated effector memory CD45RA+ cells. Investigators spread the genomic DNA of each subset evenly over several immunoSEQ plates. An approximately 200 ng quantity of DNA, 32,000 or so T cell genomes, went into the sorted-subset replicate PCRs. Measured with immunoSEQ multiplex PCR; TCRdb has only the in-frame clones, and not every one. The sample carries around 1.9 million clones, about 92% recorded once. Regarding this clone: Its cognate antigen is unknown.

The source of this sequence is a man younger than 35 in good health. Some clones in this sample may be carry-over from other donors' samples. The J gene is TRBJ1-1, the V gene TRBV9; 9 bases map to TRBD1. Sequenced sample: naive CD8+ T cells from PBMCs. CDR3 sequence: CASSAQQNRDRAWGYTEAFF. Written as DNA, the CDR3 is TGTGCCAGCAGCGCACAACAAAACCGGGACAGGGCATGGGGATACACTGAAGCTTTCTTT.